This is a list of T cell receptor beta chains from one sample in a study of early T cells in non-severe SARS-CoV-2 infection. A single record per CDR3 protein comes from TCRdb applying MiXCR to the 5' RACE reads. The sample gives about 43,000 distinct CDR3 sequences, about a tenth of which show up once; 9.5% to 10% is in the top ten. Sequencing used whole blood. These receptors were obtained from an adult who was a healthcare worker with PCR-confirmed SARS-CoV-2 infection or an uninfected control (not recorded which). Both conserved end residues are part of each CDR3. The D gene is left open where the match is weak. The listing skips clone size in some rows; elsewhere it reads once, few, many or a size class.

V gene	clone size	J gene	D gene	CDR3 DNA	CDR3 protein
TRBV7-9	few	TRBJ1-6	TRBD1	TGTGCCAGCAGCCCGAGGACAGGGGATTCACCCCTCCACTTT	CASSPRTGDSPLHF
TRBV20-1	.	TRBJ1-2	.	TGCAGTTTAAAGACGGATGACGATTGGGTCCCCGAGGGGGGCTACACCTTC	CSLKTDDDWVPEGGYTF
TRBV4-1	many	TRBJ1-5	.	TGCGCCAGCAGCCAAGTTGGGGGGACGGGGCCGACCGATCAGCCCCAGCATTTT	CASSQVGGTGPTDQPQHF
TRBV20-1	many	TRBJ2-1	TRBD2	TGCAGTGCTCAATCCGGGACTAGCGGATCCGGGAAACGGCAGTTCTTC	CSAQSGTSGSGKRQFF
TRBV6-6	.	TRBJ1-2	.	TGTGCCAGCAGTTACTCGGGTCAGAGATATGGCTACACCTTC	CASSYSGQRYGYTF
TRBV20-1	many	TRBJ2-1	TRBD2	TGCAGTGCCCGAACAACTAGCGGGGGTTACAATGAGCAGTTCTTC	CSARTTSGGYNEQFF
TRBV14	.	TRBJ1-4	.	TGTGCCAGCAGCCGCCAAGGGACAAGTGAAAAACTGTTTTTT	CASSRQGTSEKLFF
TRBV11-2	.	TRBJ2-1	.	TGTGCCAGCAGCAACAGGGTTGAATACAATGAGCAGTTCTTC	CASSNRVEYNEQFF
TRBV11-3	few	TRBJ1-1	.	TGTGCCAGCAGCTTGAACCCCCTCGCTGAAGCTTTCTTT	CASSLNPLAEAFF
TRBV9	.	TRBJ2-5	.	TGTGCCAGCAGCGTCCGGGAGACGGAGACCCAGTACTTC	CASSVRETETQYF
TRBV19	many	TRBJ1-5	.	TGTGCCAGTAGTATCTGGGGAATCAATCAGCCCCAGCATTTT	CASSIWGINQPQHF
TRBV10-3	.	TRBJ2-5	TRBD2	TGTGCCATCAATGAGCGGGGACGGGAAGAGACCCAGTACTTC	CAINERGREETQYF
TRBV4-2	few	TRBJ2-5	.	TGTGCCAGCAGCCAAGATGGGCAGGGTGGATTCCAAGAGACCCAGTACTTC	CASSQDGQGGFQETQYF
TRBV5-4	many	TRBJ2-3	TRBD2	TGTGCCAGCACACCAACTAGCGGGGGGGCCAATACGCAGTATTTT	CASTPTSGGANTQYF
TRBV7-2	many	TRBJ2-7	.	TGTGCCAGCAGCTTAGATCCGGGCGTTTCCTACGAGCAGTACTTC	CASSLDPGVSYEQYF
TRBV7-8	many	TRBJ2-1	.	TGTGCCAGCAGAGCTGGACAGTCCTACAATGAGCAGTTCTTC	CASRAGQSYNEQFF
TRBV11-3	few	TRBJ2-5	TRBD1	TGTGCCAGCAGCCATAGACAGGGCACCGTCCAAGAGACCCAGTACTTC	CASSHRQGTVQETQYF
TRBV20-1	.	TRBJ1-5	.	TGCAGTGCTTACAGGGTCGAGGGGAATCAGCCCCAGCATTTT	CSAYRVEGNQPQHF
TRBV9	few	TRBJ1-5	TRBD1	TGTGCCAGCAGCGTAGGGCCAGGGGGAAATCAGCCCCAGCATTTT	CASSVGPGGNQPQHF
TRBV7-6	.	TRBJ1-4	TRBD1	TGTGCCAGCAGTTTTACAGGGGAAGGTGGTGAAAAACTGTTTTTT	CASSFTGEGGEKLFF
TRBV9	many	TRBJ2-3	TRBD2	TGTGCCAGCAGCGAGGGACTAGCGGAACCAGATACGCAGTATTTT	CASSEGLAEPDTQYF
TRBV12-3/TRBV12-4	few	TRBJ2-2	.	TGTGCCAGCTCTCCCAGCGGGAACACCGGGGAGCTGTTTTTT	CASSPSGNTGELFF
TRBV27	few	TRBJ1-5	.	TGTGCCAGCAGGCGGGTATATAGCAATCAGCCCCAGCATTTT	CASRRVYSNQPQHF
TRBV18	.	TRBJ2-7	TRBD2	TGTGCCAGCTCACCACCGTCGGGGGGAAGGATCGAGCAGTACTTC	CASSPPSGGRIEQYF
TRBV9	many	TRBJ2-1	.	TGTGCCAGCGGGGGGACTGGTTACAATGAGCAGTTCTTC	CASGGTGYNEQFF
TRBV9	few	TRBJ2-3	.	TGTGCCAGCAGCTCACCCCAGGCGGGGGCTCCGGGGGATACGCAGTATTTT	CASSSPQAGAPGDTQYF
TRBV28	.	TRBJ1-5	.	TGTGCCAGCAGTTTGACCGCTTCCTGGGATTTT	CASSLTASWDF
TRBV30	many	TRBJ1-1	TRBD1	TGTGCCTGGAAGACAGGGGGTATGAAGACTGAAGCTTTCTTT	CAWKTGGMKTEAFF
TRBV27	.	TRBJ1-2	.	TGTGCCAGCAGTTTACACACAAACTATGGCTACACCTTC	CASSLHTNYGYTF
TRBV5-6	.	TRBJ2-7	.	TGTGCCAGCAGCTTGGGACTCGCCGAGCAGTACTTC	CASSLGLAEQYF
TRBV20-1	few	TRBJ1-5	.	TGCAGTGCTAGAATCCACAGGAGCCAGCCCCAGCATTTT	CSARIHRSQPQHF
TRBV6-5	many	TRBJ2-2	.	TGTGCCAGCAGTGTAACGGGACAGAACACCGGGGAGCTGTTTTTT	CASSVTGQNTGELFF
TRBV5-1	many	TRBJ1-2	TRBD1	TGCGCCAGCAGCCAAGGGACAGGGGGCTATGGCTACACCTTC	CASSQGTGGYGYTF
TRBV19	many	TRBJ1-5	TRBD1	TGTGCCAGTAGGGTGGACAGGAGTCGCAATCAGCCCCAGCATTTT	CASRVDRSRNQPQHF
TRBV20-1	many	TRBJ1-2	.	TGCAGTGCAAAGGCGCAGATTAACTATGGCTACACCTTC	CSAKAQINYGYTF
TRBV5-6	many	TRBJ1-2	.	TGTGCCAGCAGCTTGTGGGGCTATGGCTACACCTTC	CASSLWGYGYTF
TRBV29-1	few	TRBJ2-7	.	TGCAGCGTCGTACGGACACATGGGGGGTACGAGCAGTACTTC	CSVVRTHGGYEQYF
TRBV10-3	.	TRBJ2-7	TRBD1	TGTGCCATCAGGAGCCCGGGACAGGGCTACGAGCAGTACTTC	CAIRSPGQGYEQYF
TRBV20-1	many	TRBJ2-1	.	TGCAGTGCTGACCACTGGCGGCTCGCCTACAATGAGCAGTTCTTC	CSADHWRLAYNEQFF
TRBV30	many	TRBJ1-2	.	TGTGCCTGGAGTATAGGGGCCAGGAGGCTCTATGGCTACACCTTC	CAWSIGARRLYGYTF
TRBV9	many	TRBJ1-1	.	TGTGCCAGCAGCGTACCGGGGCTGAACACTGAAGCTTTCTTT	CASSVPGLNTEAFF
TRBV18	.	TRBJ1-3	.	TGTGCCAGCTCACCGATGGGGAGCCCACCAACAGGACACACCATATATTTT	CASSPMGSPPTGHTIYF
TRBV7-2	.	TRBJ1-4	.	TGTGCCAGCACCTTGATGGGGAAATTAAATGAAAAACTGTTTTTT	CASTLMGKLNEKLFF
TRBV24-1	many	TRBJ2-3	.	TGTGCCACCAGTGAGACAGGTACCCAGTATGGGGATACGCAGTATTTT	CATSETGTQYGDTQYF
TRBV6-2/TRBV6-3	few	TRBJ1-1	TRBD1	TGTGCCAGCAGTGAGTACCCGGGACAGGGGAGGCGAGCTTTCTTT	CASSEYPGQGRRAFF
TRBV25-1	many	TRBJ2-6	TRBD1	TGTGCCAGCGCGCCCGGACAGGGGGCTATCTCTGGGGCCAACGTCCTGACTTTC	CASAPGQGAISGANVLTF
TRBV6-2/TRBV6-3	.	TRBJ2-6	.	TGTGCCAGCAGTACCTGGGACGCCGGCCGGGCCAACGTCCTGACTTTC	CASSTWDAGRANVLTF
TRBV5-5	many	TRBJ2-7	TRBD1	TGTGCCAGCAGCTGGGACAGGGGCAGCTCCTACGAGCAGTACTTC	CASSWDRGSSYEQYF
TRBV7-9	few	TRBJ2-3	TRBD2	TGTGCCAGCAGCGCGTTACTAGCGGGGGGCACAGATACGCAGTATTTT	CASSALLAGGTDTQYF
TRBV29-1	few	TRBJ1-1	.	TGCAGCGTTGCCGAGCAGGCGGCCACTGAAGCTTTCTTT	CSVAEQAATEAFF
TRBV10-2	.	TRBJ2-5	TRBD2	TGCGCCAGCAGTGAGGCGGGGGGGGCTCAAGAGACCCAGTACTTC	CASSEAGGAQETQYF
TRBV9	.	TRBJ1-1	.	TGTGCCAGCGGGGACGGGAACACTGAAGCTTTCTTT	CASGDGNTEAFF
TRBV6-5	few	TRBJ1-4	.	TGTGCCAGCAGTTACAGGGGAAGAGATGAAAAACTGTTTTTT	CASSYRGRDEKLFF
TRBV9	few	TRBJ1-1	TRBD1	TGTGCCAGCAGCTCAGACAGGGCGACTGAAGCTTTCTTT	CASSSDRATEAFF
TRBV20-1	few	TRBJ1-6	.	TGCAGTGCTAGCGACGGGCAGGGTTCCTATAATTCACCCCTCCACTTT	CSASDGQGSYNSPLHF
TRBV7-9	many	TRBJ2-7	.	TGTGCCAGCAGCTTAGTCCAGGGCTCCTACGAGCAGTACTTC	CASSLVQGSYEQYF
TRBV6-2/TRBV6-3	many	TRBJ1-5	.	TGTGCCAGCAGTCTCAGCCCGGGCAATCAGCCCCAGCATTTT	CASSLSPGNQPQHF